This T cell receptor beta chain was recovered during a study of OX40 agonist ivuxolimab in advanced cancers. The CDR3 has 13 amino acids. Germline V gene sequence: CDR1 GTSNPN, CDR2 SVGIG (reference sequence). The ends lost 2 bases at V and 4 bases at J; junction bases unmatched: 2. TCRdb's table, derived via immunoSEQ multiplex PCR, lists solely in-frame clones and lacks some. The profile covers 48,000 or so clones, with roughly three quarters appearing a single time and 7.3% taken by the ten largest. The clonotype was recovered from an adult with an advanced solid tumor such as melanoma, head and neck, liver or kidney cancer. The chain couples TRBV30 to TRBJ1-1, with 9 bases matching TRBD1. This specimen was CD4+ or CD8+ T cells sorted from blood, taken in a trial of the OX40 agonist ivuxolimab. As DNA, the CDR3 is TGTGCCTGGAGTAGGACAGGGGTCACTGAAGCTTTCTTT. Translated: CAWSRTGVTEAFF.